This is a list of T cell receptor beta chains from one sample in a study of cytomegalovirus exposure and HLA in healthy donors. Assay used: immunoSEQ multiplex PCR; TCRdb lists only in-frame clones, some missing. The sample includes about 130,000 clones. The sample taken for sequencing was PBMCs. These receptor sequences come from a man in his forties or fifties in good health and CMV-seronegative. Each CDR3 is given with its conserved first and last residue. The D gene is left open where the match is weak. Clone size is shown for a subset of rows, as once, few, many or a class of expanded clone.

TRBV2,TRBJ2-7,TRBD1,.,CASSPGQGSYEQYF,TGTGCCAGCAGTCCGGGACAGGGCTCCTACGAGCAGTACTTC
TRBV15,TRBJ1-5,.,.,CATSRDRGGTNQPQHF,TGTGCCACCAGCAGAGATAGAGGAGGGACCAATCAGCCCCAGCATTTT
TRBV4-1,TRBJ1-3,.,medium-sized,CASSQAMYAGTIYF,TGCGCCAGCAGCCAAGCCATGTACGCAGGGACCATATATTTT
TRBV29-1,TRBJ2-2,.,.,CSVELGGRKNTGELFF,TGCAGCGTTGAATTGGGTGGGAGAAAAAACACCGGGGAGCTGTTTTTT
TRBV30,TRBJ2-3,.,.,CAWSAAGAFTDTQYF,TGTGCCTGGAGTGCCGCAGGGGCGTTTACAGATACGCAGTATTTT
TRBV7-2,TRBJ1-2,TRBD1,.,CASSLAVTGAYGYTF,TGTGCCAGCAGCTTAGCTGTGACAGGGGCCTATGGCTACACCTTC
TRBV27,TRBJ2-3,TRBD1,.,CASSLGQDTDTQYF,TGTGCCAGCAGCCTGGGACAGGACACAGATACGCAGTATTTT
TRBV7-6,TRBJ1-4,.,.,CASSLSQGGYEKLFF,TGTGCCAGCAGCTTATCCCAGGGAGGTTATGAAAAACTGTTTTTT
TRBV5-1,TRBJ1-1,.,.,CASSDQGFGGTEAFF,TGCGCCAGCAGCGACCAGGGGTTTGGGGGCACTGAAGCTTTCTTT
TRBV28,TRBJ1-2,TRBD1,.,CASSFRDRGPLLYIPF,TGTGCCAGCAGTTTTCGGGACAGGGGGCCGCTACTATACATTCCATTC
TRBV5-4,TRBJ2-7,TRBD2,.,CASSYGTSGTIYEQYF,TGTGCCAGCAGTTACGGGACTAGCGGAACAATCTACGAGCAGTACTTC
TRBV28,TRBJ2-5,.,.,CASSKPLWTEWETQYF,TGTGCCAGCAGTAAGCCCCTATGGACAGAATGGGAGACCCAGTACTTC
TRBV6-5,TRBJ1-2,TRBD1,.,CASSLVQGMLGYTF,TGTGCCAGCAGTCTCGTACAGGGGATGCTTGGCTACACCTTC
TRBV25-1,TRBJ2-1,TRBD1,.,CASSPTRGQGGSVDEQFF,TGTGCCAGCAGTCCCACCCGGGGACAGGGGGGGTCGGTAGATGAGCAGTTCTTC
TRBV10-3,TRBJ2-5,TRBD1,.,CAISESGTGTFETQYF,TGTGCCATCAGTGAGTCCGGGACAGGGACATTTGAGACCCAGTACTTC
TRBV4-3,TRBJ2-7,.,.,CASSQEWSSSYEQYF,TGCGCCAGCAGCCAAGAATGGTCCAGCTCCTACGAGCAGTACTTC
TRBV5-1,TRBJ2-1,TRBD2,.,CASSLEASGTYNEQFF,TGCGCCAGCAGCTTGGAGGCTAGCGGGACCTACAATGAGCAGTTCTTC
TRBV5-1,TRBJ2-2,TRBD1,.,CASSFPGQGLQGDTGELFF,TGCGCCAGCAGCTTCCCGGGACAGGGCCTTCAAGGGGACACCGGGGAGCTGTTTTTT
TRBV11-3,TRBJ2-3,.,.,CASSKGLRALSTDTQYF,TGTGCCAGCAGCAAAGGACTACGCGCTCTTAGCACAGATACGCAGTATTTT
TRBV30,TRBJ2-1,TRBD2,.,CAWSIPGLAGGNEQFF,TGTGCCTGGAGTATCCCGGGACTAGCGGGAGGAAATGAGCAGTTCTTC
TRBV19,TRBJ1-2,.,.,CASSKYLGGAQANYGYTF,TGTGCCAGTAGCAAGTACTTGGGGGGGGCTCAAGCTAACTATGGCTACACCTTC
TRBV10-3,TRBJ2-3,.,.,CAISESTRGGTDTQYF,TGTGCCATCAGTGAGTCGACTCGGGGTGGCACAGATACGCAGTATTTT
TRBV28,TRBJ1-2,.,.,CASSPAGAGDYGYTF,TGTGCCAGCAGTCCCGCCGGGGCAGGGGACTATGGCTACACCTTC
TRBV27,TRBJ1-1,.,.,CASSSGQMNTEAFF,TGTGCCAGCAGTTCCGGACAGATGAACACTGAAGCTTTCTTT
TRBV9,TRBJ2-3,TRBD2,.,CASSPRLAGGSTDTQYF,TGTGCCAGCAGCCCTCGACTAGCGGGAGGTAGCACAGATACGCAGTATTTT
TRBV28,TRBJ1-2,TRBD1,.,CASRSGGTNYGYTF,TGTGCCAGCAGATCAGGGGGGACTAACTATGGCTACACCTTC
TRBV5-1,TRBJ1-3,.,.,CASSLVPGEAIYF,TGCGCCAGCAGCTTGGTCCCGGGTGAAGCCATATATTTT
TRBV29-1,TRBJ2-3,.,.,CSVAGLAASTDTQYF,TGCAGCGTTGCCGGCCTAGCTGCTAGCACAGATACGCAGTATTTT
TRBV2,TRBJ1-5,TRBD1,.,CATGQGGNQPQHF,TGTGCCACCGGACAGGGTGGCAATCAGCCCCAGCATTTT
TRBV5-5,TRBJ1-2,.,.,CASSSGSYYGYTF,TGTGCCAGCAGCTCCGGGTCTTACTATGGCTACACCTTC
TRBV7-7,TRBJ2-2,TRBD2,.,CASSLTSVNTGELFF,TGTGCTAGCAGCTTAACTAGCGTGAACACCGGGGAGCTGTTTTTT
TRBV5-1,TRBJ2-5,TRBD1,.,CASWATGGAETQYF,TGCGCCAGCTGGGCGACAGGGGGCGCGGAGACCCAGTACTTC
TRBV6-6,TRBJ2-1,TRBD2,.,CASSTLLAGSYNEQFF,TGTGCCAGCAGTACACTGCTAGCGGGCTCCTACAATGAGCAGTTCTTC
TRBV6-1,TRBJ1-1,TRBD1,.,CASRSQTGVNTEAFF,TGTGCCAGCAGATCACAGACAGGGGTGAACACTGAAGCTTTCTTT
TRBV5-1,TRBJ1-3,TRBD1,.,CASSERGRGQGGNTIYF,TGCGCCAGCAGCGAGAGGGGCAGGGGGCAAGGTGGAAACACCATATATTTT
TRBV11-3,TRBJ1-1,TRBD1,.,CASSLAPTGLDTEAFF,TGTGCCAGCAGCTTAGCACCGACAGGGCTGGACACTGAAGCTTTCTTT
TRBV11-3,TRBJ2-1,TRBD2,.,CASSPGLAVSYNEQFF,TGTGCCAGCAGCCCGGGACTAGCGGTCTCCTACAATGAGCAGTTCTTC
TRBV11-2,TRBJ2-7,.,.,CASSLELYEQYF,TGTGCCAGCAGCTTAGAACTCTACGAGCAGTACTTC
TRBV9,TRBJ1-2,TRBD1,.,CASSGTGGLGGYTF,TGTGCCAGCAGCGGTACAGGGGGCTTAGGTGGCTACACCTTC
TRBV7-2,TRBJ1-3,.,.,CASSLGQPSSGNTIYF,TGTGCCAGCAGCTTAGGACAGCCATCCTCTGGAAACACCATATATTTT
TRBV11-2,TRBJ1-1,.,.,CASSFGQETDTEAFF,TGTGCCAGCAGCTTTGGGCAGGAAACAGACACTGAAGCTTTCTTT